Following are 8 T cell receptor beta chains from one sample sequenced in a study of neurological immune-mediated disorders. TCRdb analysed the 5' RACE reads with MiXCR anew, one entry per CDR3 protein. The sample has about 70,000 distinct CDR3 sequences; more than 3% are singletons. The sequenced sample consisted of PBMCs. Receptors originate from a woman aged 45 to 65 with multiple sclerosis.

This clonotype came up many times. This sequence joins TRBV20-1 and TRBJ1-1, with D unclear. The CDR3 has 12 amino acids. Trimming removed 4 bases from V and 0 bases from J, with 6 bases in between. Germline assignment: CDR1 DFQATT and CDR2 SNEGSKA (reference sequence). In nucleotides, the CDR3 is TGCAGTGCTATGTCGGTGAACACTGAAGCTTTCTTT. Its protein is CSAMSVNTEAFF.

This clonotype was counted many times. The J gene is TRBJ2-3, the V gene TRBV29-1; no clear D. The CDR3 has 11 amino acids. Germline V gene sequence: CDR1 SQVTM, CDR2 ANQGSEA. V shed 8 bases and J shed 6 bases, with 12 bases lying between them. The DNA for the CDR3 is TGCAGCTATCTAGTCGGGGATACGCAGTATTTT. Residues: CSYLVGDTQYF.

This clonotype was seen repeatedly, ten times or more. The chain carries TRBV7-2 and TRBJ2-3; D might be TRBD1 (6 bases). CDR1 SGHTA and CDR2 FQGNSA come from the germline V gene. With 4 bases removed from V and 0 bases from J, the gap between germline ends came to 11 bases. The CDR3 runs 15 residues. The chain's CDR3 is CASSSTGTSTDTQYF. CDR3 nucleotide sequence: TGTGCCAGCAGCTCGACAGGCACTAGCACAGATACGCAGTATTTT.

This clonotype was observed at least ten times. The genes are TRBV7-8 and TRBJ1-1; 8 bases map to TRBD1. Per the germline V gene, CDR1 is SGHVS and CDR2 is FQNEAQ. Losses at the gene ends were 5 bases for V and 5 bases for J; bases not matched to a gene: 7. CDR3 length equals 14 residues. The CDR3 sequence is CASSPPDRETEAFF. The DNA for the CDR3 is TGTGCCAGCAGCCCGCCGGACAGGGAGACTGAAGCTTTCTTT.

This clonotype was detected many times. V usage is TRBV20-1 and J usage is TRBJ1-5; 9 positions agree with TRBD1. The CDR3 is made up of 13 amino acids. Germline-derived CDR1 and CDR2 are DFQATT and SNEGSKA (reference sequence). The V and J ends lost 5 bases and 7 bases, in that order; junction bases with no gene match: 6. For the CDR3, the DNA is TGCAGTGCTCCGGACAGGGGAGGACAGCCCCAGCATTTT. It codes for CSAPDRGGQPQHF.

This clonotype was recorded at least ten times. This CDR3 reads CSARDLGGGGDTQYF. The CDR3 region has the DNA TGCAGTGCTAGAGATCTCGGCGGGGGGGGCGATACGCAGTATTTT. V gene TRBV20-1 combines with J gene TRBJ2-3; 9 bases fit TRBD2. Germline CDR1 reads DFQATT; CDR2 reads SNEGSKA (reference sequence). The CDR3 sequence is 15 residues long. With 0 bases clipped from V and 6 bases from J, the junction kept 7 bases outside the gene matches.

There are many counts of this clonotype. The V gene is TRBV7-2, the J gene TRBJ2-5, with 7 bases that match TRBD2. CDR3 length: 13 residues. V trimming: 5 bases; J trimming: 9 bases; junction bases outside the gene matches: 9. Germline CDR1 SGHTA, CDR2 FQGNSA. CDR3: CASSPLSGRAQYF. The CDR3 region has the DNA TGTGCCAGCAGCCCCCTCTCGGGGAGGGCCCAGTACTTC.

In its sample, this clonotype was seen many times. The chain combines TRBV5-6 with TRBJ2-7; 7 nucleotides match TRBD2. J lost 2 bases, V lost 0 bases, and 2 bases had no gene match. Germline V lookup: CDR1 SGHDT, CDR2 YYEEEE. The CDR3 is made up of 14 amino acids. The CDR3 DNA is TGTGCCAGCAGCTTGGCCGGGGGGACCTACGAGCAGTACGTC. This sequence encodes CASSLAGGTYEQYV.